This T cell receptor (beta chain) derives from a study of blood T cell repertoires in COVID-19. Study at large: From the United States, Italy and Spain came samples of acute and convalescent COVID-19. T cells, B-cell-depleted T cells, or PBMCs supplied cDNA or gDNA.

In the study's own analysis: It was from reference gene primer amplification that nucleated cell counts were estimated. Produced via immunoSEQ multiplex PCR; TCRdb's table is partial and in-frame only. Clone size and V and J calls were adopted from that table, with D and trimming inferred from the DNA. The sample includes 150,000 to 200,000 clones, approximately 80% of them seen just once. The sample consisted of peripheral blood. The origin of this receptor is a woman older than 75 with acute or convalescent COVID-19.

The CDR3 protein is CASLDSFNQPQHF. Here the CDR3 DNA reads TGTGCCAGCTTAGACAGCTTCAATCAGCCCCAGCATTTT. The chain carries TRBV6-5 and TRBJ1-5; D perhaps matches TRBD1 (5 bases). CDR1 and CDR2 from the germline V gene are MNHEY and SVGAGI. V lost 8 bases to trimming and J lost 3 bases, with 11 bases between them. The CDR3 runs to 13 residues.